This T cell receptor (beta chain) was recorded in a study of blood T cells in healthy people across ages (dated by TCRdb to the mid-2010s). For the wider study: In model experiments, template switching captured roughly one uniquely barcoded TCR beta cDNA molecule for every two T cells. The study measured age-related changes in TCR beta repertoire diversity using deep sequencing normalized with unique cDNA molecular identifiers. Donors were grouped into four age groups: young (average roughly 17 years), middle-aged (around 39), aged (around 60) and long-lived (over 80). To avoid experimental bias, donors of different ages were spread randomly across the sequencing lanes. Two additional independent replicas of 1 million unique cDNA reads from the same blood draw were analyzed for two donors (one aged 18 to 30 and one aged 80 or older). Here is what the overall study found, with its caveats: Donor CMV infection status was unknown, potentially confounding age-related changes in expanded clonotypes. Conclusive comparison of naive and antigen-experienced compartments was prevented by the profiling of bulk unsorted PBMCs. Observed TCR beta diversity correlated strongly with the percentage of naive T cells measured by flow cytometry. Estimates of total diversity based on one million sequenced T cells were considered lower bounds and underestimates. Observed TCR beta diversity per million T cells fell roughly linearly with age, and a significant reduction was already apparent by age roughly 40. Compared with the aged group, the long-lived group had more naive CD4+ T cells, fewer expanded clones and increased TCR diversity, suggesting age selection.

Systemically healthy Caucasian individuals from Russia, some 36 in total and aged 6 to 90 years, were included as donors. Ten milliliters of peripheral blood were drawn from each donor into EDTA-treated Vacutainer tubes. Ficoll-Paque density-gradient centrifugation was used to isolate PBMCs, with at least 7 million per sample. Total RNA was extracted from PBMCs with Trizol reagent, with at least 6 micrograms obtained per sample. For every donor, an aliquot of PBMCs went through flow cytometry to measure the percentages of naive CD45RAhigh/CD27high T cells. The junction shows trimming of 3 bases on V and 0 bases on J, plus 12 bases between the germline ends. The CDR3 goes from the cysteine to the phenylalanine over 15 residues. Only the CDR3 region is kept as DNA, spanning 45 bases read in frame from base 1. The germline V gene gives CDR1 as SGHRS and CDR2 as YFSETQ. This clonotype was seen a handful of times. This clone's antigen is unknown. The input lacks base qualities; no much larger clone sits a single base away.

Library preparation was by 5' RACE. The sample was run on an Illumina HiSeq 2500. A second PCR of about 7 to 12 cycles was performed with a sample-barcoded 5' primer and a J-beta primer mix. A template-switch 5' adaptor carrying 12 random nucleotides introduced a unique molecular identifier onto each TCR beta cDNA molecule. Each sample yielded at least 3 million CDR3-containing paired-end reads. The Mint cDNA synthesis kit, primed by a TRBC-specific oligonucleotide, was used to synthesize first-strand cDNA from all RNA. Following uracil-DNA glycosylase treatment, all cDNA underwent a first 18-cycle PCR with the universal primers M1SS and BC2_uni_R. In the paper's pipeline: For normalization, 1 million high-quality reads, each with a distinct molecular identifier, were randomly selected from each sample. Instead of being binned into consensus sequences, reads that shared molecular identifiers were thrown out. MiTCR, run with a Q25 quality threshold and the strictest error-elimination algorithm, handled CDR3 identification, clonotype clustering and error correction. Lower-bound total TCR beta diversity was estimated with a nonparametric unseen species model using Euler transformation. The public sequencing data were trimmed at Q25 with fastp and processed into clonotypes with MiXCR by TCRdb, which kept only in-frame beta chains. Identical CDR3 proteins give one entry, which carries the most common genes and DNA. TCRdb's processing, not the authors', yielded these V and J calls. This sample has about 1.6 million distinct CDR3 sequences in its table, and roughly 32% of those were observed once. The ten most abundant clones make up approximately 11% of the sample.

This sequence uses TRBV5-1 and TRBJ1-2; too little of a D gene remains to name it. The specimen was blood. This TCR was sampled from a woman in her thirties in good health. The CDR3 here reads CASSSRYDSNYGYTF. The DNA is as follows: TGCGCCAGCAGCTCGAGATATGACTCTAACTATGGCTACACCTTC.